This T cell receptor (beta chain) was retrieved from a study of shared clonotypes between healthy human individuals (TCRdb year 2020). Regarding the complete study: A few men and a couple of women, aged 18 to 49 years, made up the cohort. Per donor, three plates each were used for CD4 naive and CD4 memory, two for CD8 naive, and one for CD8 memory. To estimate repertoire size and how much clonotype sharing occurs between individuals, the study deeply sequenced the blood TCR repertoires of several healthy adults. To increase sequencing depth and limit assay-specific biases, TCR repertoire library preparation and sequencing were carried out by different laboratories using diverse techniques. Leukapheresis yielded between about 0.9 and 10 billion PBMCs per donor. Points the paper makes about the study in general: The genetic and exposure-history diversity represented was limited by the small number of donors. When a handful of donors were compared, the shared fraction of clonotypes was about 5.5% for naive CD4, over 3% for naive CD8, 2% to 2.5% for memory CD4, and roughly 0.43% for memory CD8. Sampling was restricted to blood, and TCR repertoires in tissue are likely to differ from TCR repertoires in blood. Estimated clonotype richness was generally larger for naive than for memory subsets. Compared with non-shared clonotypes, the clonotypes found in all four sorted-subset donors had higher generation probabilities. Based on pairwise subsampling, the degree of clonotype sharing among donors was expected to be affected by sequencing depth. Rarefaction of sorted-subset datasets indicated incomplete sequencing despite the large sequencing depth.

Donors were healthy HIV-negative adults with no recently reported acute infections or vaccinations. All donors were Caucasian adults living in Nashville, Tennessee, USA. CD4+ T cells were enriched by magnetic negative selection, after which naive cells were positively selected on CD45RA and the negative fraction was taken as the memory subset. Blood was collected by leukapheresis, and PBMCs were isolated by Ficoll-Histopaque density gradient centrifugation and then cryopreserved in liquid nitrogen vapor phase. Analytical flow cytometry was used to check the purity and quantity of every magnetically sorted T cell population. From each sorted fraction, genomic DNA was isolated and quantified by UV absorbance on a Nanodrop 2000c. The V and J ends are trimmed by 1 base and 2 bases, leaving 18 bases between them. The germline V gene (reference sequence) provides CDR1 MNHEY and CDR2 SMNVEV. There are 19 amino acids in the CDR3, from cysteine to phenylalanine inclusive. Here the CDR3 DNA is all that survives: 57 bases in frame from base 1.

Using the deep immunoSEQ assay, multiplex PCR amplified TCR CDR3 regions from genomic DNA. For each cell subset, the extracted genomic DNA was distributed evenly across all wells of several immunoSEQ 96-well plates, and each plate served as one replicate. For sorted subsets, around 200 ng genomic DNA, equal to 30,000 or so T cell genomes, was loaded into each replicate PCR. The purified libraries were quantified using a Qubit 3.0 fluorometer, sized with a Bioanalyzer 2100, and then quantified again using the KAPA Library Quantification kit. Every immunoSEQ 96-well plate was sequenced on a dedicated single-read 150-cycle Illumina NextSeq 550 flow cell. The original pipeline was this. Because the immunoSEQ output held only junctional sequences and lacked quality scores, the filtering could not match the filtering applied to full-length reads. Sequences were annotated with PyIR, a Python wrapper for IgBLAST v1.9, and V/J genes and CDR3 were assigned using IMGT germline references. Reads were removed for weak V/J assignments (E-value above 1e-6), missing CDR3, stop codons, out-of-frame junctions, or ambiguous translated residues. V3J clonotypes were defined as sequences sharing the same inferred V gene, J gene, and CDR3 amino acid sequence. The percentage overlap between two repertoires was calculated by dividing the number of shared unique clonotypes by the size of the smaller repertoire. Three approaches were used to assess repertoire richness: RTK rarefaction, the Chao1 estimator, and Recon v2.1 estimates of unobserved clonotypes. Generation probabilities were computed with OLGA for all TCRbeta clonotypes obtained by the gDNA method from four donors. Held by TCRdb, this immuneACCESS table contains in-frame sequences only and omits some clones. Under half of the omission traces to an unresolved V gene where checked; the cause of the rest is unknown. That table furnishes V, J and clone size, whereas the DNA furnished D and trimming. The sample includes approximately 700,000 clones, with less than 80% observed a single time. Around 1.8% of the sample is in the top ten clones.

This clone was recorded at least ten times. Its recognized antigen is unknown. No much larger clone is present one base from it, and per-base qualities are unavailable. The sequence is built from TRBV27 and TRBJ2-6; a confident D gene designation cannot be given. Sequences were obtained from memory CD4+ T cells sorted from blood. Reading the label with the study, this specimen's cell subset or site is: CD45RA-negative fraction. This TCR came from a woman aged 25 to 39 in good health. The CDR3 protein is CASSLWYRPRSPGANVLTF. In nucleotides, the sequence is TGTGCCAGCAGTTTATGGTACAGACCCCGTTCTCCTGGGGCCAACGTCCTGACTTTC.